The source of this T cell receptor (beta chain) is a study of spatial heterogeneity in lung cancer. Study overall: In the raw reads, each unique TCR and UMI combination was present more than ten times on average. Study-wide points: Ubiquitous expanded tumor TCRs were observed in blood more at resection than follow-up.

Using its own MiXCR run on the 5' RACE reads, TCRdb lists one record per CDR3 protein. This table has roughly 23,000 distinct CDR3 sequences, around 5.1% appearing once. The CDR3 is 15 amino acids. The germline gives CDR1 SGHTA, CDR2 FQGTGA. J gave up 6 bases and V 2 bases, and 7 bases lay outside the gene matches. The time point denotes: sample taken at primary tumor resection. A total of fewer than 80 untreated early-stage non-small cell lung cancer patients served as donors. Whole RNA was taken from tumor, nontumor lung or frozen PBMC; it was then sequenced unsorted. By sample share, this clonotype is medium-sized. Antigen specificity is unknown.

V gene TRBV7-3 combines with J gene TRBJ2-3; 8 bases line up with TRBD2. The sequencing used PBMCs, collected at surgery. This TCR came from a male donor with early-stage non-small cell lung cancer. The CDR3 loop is CASSLGGLAADTQYF. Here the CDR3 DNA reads TGTGCCAGCAGCTTAGGCGGACTAGCAGCGGATACGCAGTATTTT.